This entry is about one T cell receptor (beta chain). It lacks a known antigen. No much larger clonotype is one base removed from it; base qualities were not supplied. The TCR beta CDR3 regions were amplified from the RNA transcripts. The TCR CDR3 was subjected to a first round of RT-PCR using the HTBI primer set and the Qiagen OneStep RT-PCR kit. Libraries were constructed in a second round of multiplex PCR, after which size selection and purification were performed. Paired-end sequencing of the libraries was performed with 100 bp reads on an Illumina HiSeq2000. As for how the authors treated the data: SOAPnuke was used to process the raw data, removing reads that contained adapters or uncalled bases, had a mean Phred below 15, or lacked an exact match to the constant primer or identifier. COPE v1.2.5 was used to merge the high-quality paired reads, and each unique nucleotide sequence was defined as a clonotype. Clonotypes were aligned to IMGT TRBV, TRBD and TRBJ reference segments using MiTCR v1.1. The analysis included only V-J combinations with a frequency above 0.0001, which together covered over 98% of the repertoires. A TCS score was defined as the ratio between F50 (clonal expansion) and ExV (chaos), using BLOSUM62-based TCRdist between CDR3 peptides within each V-J. Welch's t-statistics and random forest reduced fewer than 600 V-J features to 13, which were used in a naive Bayes classifier (R e1071). TCRdb passed the public sequencing reads through fastp at Q25 and MiXCR, retaining productive beta sequences. Each CDR3 protein gets just one entry, which takes the most common genes and DNA from the rows behind it. The V and J calls were determined by TCRdb, not by the authors. Recorded for this sample are 500,000 to 550,000 distinct CDR3 sequences; around 21% of them occurred a single time. Around 27% of the sample rests with the top ten.

The CDR3 has 15 amino acids, counting the end cysteine and phenylalanine. Of the read, only the CDR3 DNA is kept; its 45 bases are in frame from base 1. Trimming at the junction amounts to 0 bases on V and 1 base on J, and the germline ends lie 12 bases apart. The germline V gene (reference sequence) gives CDR1 as DFQATT and CDR2 as SNEGSKA. Graves' hyperthyroidism was defined as stable when no progression to ophthalmopathy occurred over 18 months of follow-up. Hyperthyroidism patients were aged 18 to 65 years and newly diagnosed, with disease duration of less than 2 months. Exclusion was applied to patients with uncontrolled infections, other autoimmune diseases, pregnancy or lactation. Clinical symptoms, serum thyroxine and TRAb, thyroid ultrasound, and orbital computed tomography formed the basis for the diagnoses. PBMCs were separated from over 9 ml of fresh peripheral blood using Ficoll-Paque density gradient centrifugation. Total RNA was extracted using Trizol reagent, and RNA quality was assessed on an Agilent 2100 Bioanalyzer.

The data are from a study of T cells in Graves' hyperthyroidism and ophthalmopathy (dated by TCRdb to between 2018 and 2021). With respect to the entire study: Peripheral blood was sampled at the time of initial diagnosis, prior to any treatment. The 75 to 100 discovery patients were randomly split 7:3 into training and test sets. A discovery cohort of about 100 patients, about 40 with Graves' ophthalmopathy and 55 to 60 with stable Graves' hyperthyroidism, was used to find distinguishing TCR V-J signatures. The study also compared thyroid tissue and blood T-cell repertoires from a handful of Graves' hyperthyroidism patients. Whether ophthalmopathy could be predicted prospectively was tested in an independent validation cohort made up of 18 hyperthyroidism patients plus 17 patients who later progressed to ophthalmopathy. According to the paper, TCR Vbeta CDR3 sequencing was carried out on 135 peripheral blood samples, which came from more than 40 ophthalmopathy, fewer than 80 hyperthyroidism and around 17 progressor patients. Following sampling, methimazole starting at 30 mg daily was given to hyperthyroidism patients, and high-dose intravenous methylprednisolone was given to ophthalmopathy patients. Findings and caveats that apply to the study as a whole: In validation, progression to ophthalmopathy was predicted by the model with nearly 71% sensitivity and under 85% specificity, a median of roughly 6.4 months before onset. Sample size was not statistically predetermined, and investigators were not blinded to group allocation. A model built on a 13 V-J signature distinguished ophthalmopathy from stable hyperthyroidism, reaching 85% to 90% sensitivity and 81.08% specificity in cross-validation and 80%/75% in testing. Most expanded thyroid clonotypes (frequency above 0.001) were also detected in blood, suggesting blood repertoires may reflect thyroid immune responses.

The material sequenced was blood. This receptor was identified in a man younger than 30 with Graves' hyperthyroidism. Rearrangement joined TRBV20-1 to TRBJ2-5; the D assignment is uncertain and may be TRBD1 or TRBD2, with 6 bases supporting each. The CDR3 has the sequence CSARDYRGAQETQYF. The DNA sequence reads TGCAGTGCTAGAGATTATAGGGGGGCCCAAGAGACCCAGTACTTC.